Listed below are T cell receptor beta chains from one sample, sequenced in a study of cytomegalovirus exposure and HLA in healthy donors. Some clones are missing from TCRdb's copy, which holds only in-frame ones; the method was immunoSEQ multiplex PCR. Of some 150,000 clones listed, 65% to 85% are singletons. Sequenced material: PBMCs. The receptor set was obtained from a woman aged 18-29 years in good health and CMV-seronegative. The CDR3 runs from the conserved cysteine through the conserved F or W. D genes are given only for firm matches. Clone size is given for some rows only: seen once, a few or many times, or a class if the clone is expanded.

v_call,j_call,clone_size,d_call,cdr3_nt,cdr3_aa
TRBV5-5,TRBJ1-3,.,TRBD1,TGTGCCAGCAGCTATCGGACAGGGTCGAGGGATACTGGAAACACCATATATTTT,CASSYRTGSRDTGNTIYF
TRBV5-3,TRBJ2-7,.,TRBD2,TGTGCCAGAAGTTGGGGAGGACTAGCGGGACTCTCCTACGAGCAGTACTTC,CARSWGGLAGLSYEQYF
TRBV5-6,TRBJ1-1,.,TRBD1,TGTGCCAGCAGCATCCGGGACAGGGAGATCACTGAAGCTTTCTTT,CASSIRDREITEAFF
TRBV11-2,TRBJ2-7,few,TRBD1,TGTGCCAGCAGCTTAGCCCGGGGACAGGGCTACGAGCAGTACTTC,CASSLARGQGYEQYF
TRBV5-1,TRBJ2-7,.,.,TGCGCCAGCAGCCCCATGGGGCTCACCTACGAGCAGTACTTC,CASSPMGLTYEQYF
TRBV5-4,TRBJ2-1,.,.,TGTGCCAGCAGCTTGCACAGGGCAAATGAGCAGTTCTTC,CASSLHRANEQFF
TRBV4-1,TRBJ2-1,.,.,TGCGCCAGCAGCCAAGTAAGCCAACTTACTTACAATGAGCAGTTCTTC,CASSQVSQLTYNEQFF
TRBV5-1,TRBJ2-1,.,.,TGCGCCAGCAGCTTGGGAGCTGACAATGAGCAGTTCTTC,CASSLGADNEQFF
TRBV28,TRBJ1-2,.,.,TGTGCCAGCAGCCGTCTCGGACAGAATTATGGCTACACCTTC,CASSRLGQNYGYTF
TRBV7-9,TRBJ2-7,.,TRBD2,TGTTCCAGCAGCAGCTATGGGGGGGACCTTATCTACGAGCAGTACTTC,CSSSSYGGDLIYEQYF
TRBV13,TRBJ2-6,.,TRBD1,TGTGCCAGCAGCTCATCAGGGGGAGCTGGGGCCAACGTCCTGACTTTC,CASSSSGGAGANVLTF
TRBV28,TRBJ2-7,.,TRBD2,TGTGCCAGCAGTTTTCGGGCGGGAGGAAACGAGCAGTACTTC,CASSFRAGGNEQYF
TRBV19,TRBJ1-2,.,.,TGTGCCAGTAGTAGCGGGGAAAGAGGTGGCTACACCTTC,CASSSGERGGYTF
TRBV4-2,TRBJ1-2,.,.,TGTGCCAGCAGCACCCACTTGCGGGCCGCGGAAAACTATGGCTACACCTTC,CASSTHLRAAENYGYTF
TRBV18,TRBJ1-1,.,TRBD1,TGTGCCAGCTCCAGAGGGGGGACAGTGTACACTGAAGCTTTCTTT,CASSRGGTVYTEAFF
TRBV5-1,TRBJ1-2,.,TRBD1,TGCGCCAGCAGCTTGGGGGGGACAGGCAAGAACTATGGCTACACCTTC,CASSLGGTGKNYGYTF
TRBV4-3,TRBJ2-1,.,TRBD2,TGCGCCAGCAGCCAGCAAGATAGCGGGAGGAATGAGCAGTTCTTC,CASSQQDSGRNEQFF
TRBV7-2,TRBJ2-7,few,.,TGTGCCAGCAGCCTATCCTACGAGCAGTACTTC,CASSLSYEQYF
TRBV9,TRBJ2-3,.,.,TGTGCCAGCAGCGGGACGGCCGGAGGGAACTCAGATACGCAGTATTTT,CASSGTAGGNSDTQYF
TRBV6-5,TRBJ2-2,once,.,TGTGCCAGCAGTTACTCATTGCCGGGAAACACCGGGGAGCTGTTTTTT,CASSYSLPGNTGELFF
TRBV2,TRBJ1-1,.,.,TGTGCCAGCAGTGGCCAGGGGAACACTGAAGCTTTCTTT,CASSGQGNTEAFF
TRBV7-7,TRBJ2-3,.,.,TGTGCTAGCAGCCCAGGCCACAGTGCTGATACGCAGTATTTT,CASSPGHSADTQYF
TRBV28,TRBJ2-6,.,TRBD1,TGTGCCAGCAGTCCATCTTCCGGGACAGGATTTTCTGGGGCCAACGTCCTGACTTTC,CASSPSSGTGFSGANVLTF
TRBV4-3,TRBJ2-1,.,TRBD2,TGCGCCAGCAGCCGATTCCCGGGACTAGCGGGAGTGAGCTCCTACAATGAGCAGTTCTTC,CASSRFPGLAGVSSYNEQFF
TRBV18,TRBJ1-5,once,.,TGTGCCAGCTCAATGTTACCGGGGATAGGGAGACAGCCCCAGCATTTT,CASSMLPGIGRQPQHF
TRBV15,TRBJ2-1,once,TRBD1,TGTGCCACCAGCAGAGGGGGGACAGGGAGAGGTGGCGGCAATGAGCAGTTCTTC,CATSRGGTGRGGGNEQFF
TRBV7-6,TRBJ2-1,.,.,TGTGCCAGCAGCTTAGAACTAGCCCCGGGGGATGAGCAGTTCTTC,CASSLELAPGDEQFF
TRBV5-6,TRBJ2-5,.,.,TGTGCCAGCAGCTTGCTGCCGGGATGGTGGCAGGGGCCGGAGCAGTACTTC,CASSLLPGWWQGPEQYF
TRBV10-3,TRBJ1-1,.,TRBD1,TGTGCCATCAGTGACACGAGGGGGCACAACACTGAAGCTTTCTTT,CAISDTRGHNTEAFF
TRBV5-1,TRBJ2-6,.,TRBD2,TGCGCCAGCAGCTTGGCGGGAGGGCCGAGAGGGGCCAACGTCCTGACTTTC,CASSLAGGPRGANVLTF
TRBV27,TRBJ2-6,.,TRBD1,TGTGCCAGCAGTTTATCTCCCTCGACAGGGCCTGGGGCCAACGTCCTGACTTTC,CASSLSPSTGPGANVLTF
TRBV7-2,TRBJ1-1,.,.,TGTGCCAGCAGCGGGGGGGCCAACACTGAAGCTTTCTTT,CASSGGANTEAFF
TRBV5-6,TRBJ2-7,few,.,TGTGCCAGCAGCTTGAAACCAGGGGCCTCCTCCTACGAGCAGTACTTC,CASSLKPGASSYEQYF
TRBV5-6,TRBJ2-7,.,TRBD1,TGTGCCAGCAGCTTGCCCGGGACAGGGGAAAGCGAGCAGTACTTC,CASSLPGTGESEQYF
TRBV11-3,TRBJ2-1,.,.,TGTGCCAGCAGCTTAGGCCTAGGGGCGGCCACCTACAATGAGCAGTTCTTC,CASSLGLGAATYNEQFF
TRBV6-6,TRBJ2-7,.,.,TGTGCCAGCAGTTACCCCCAGGGGTACGAGCAGTACTTC,CASSYPQGYEQYF
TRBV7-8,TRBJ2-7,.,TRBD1,TGTGCCAGCAGCTTAGCGGACAGGGTGACCTACGAGCAGTACTTC,CASSLADRVTYEQYF
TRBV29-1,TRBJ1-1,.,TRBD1,TGCAGCTCAGACAGGGGCGATGGCACTGAAGCTTTCTTT,CSSDRGDGTEAFF
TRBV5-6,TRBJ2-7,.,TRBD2,TGTGCCAGCAGCTTGGGACTAGCGGCGTACTACGAGCAGTACTTC,CASSLGLAAYYEQYF
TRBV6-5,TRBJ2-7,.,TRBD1,TGTGCCAGCAGTATTTCGAGGACAGGCCTTTTGGAGCAGTACTTC,CASSISRTGLLEQYF
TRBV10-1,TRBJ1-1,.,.,TGCGCCAGCAGTGAACGGAGGAACACTGAAGCTTTCTTT,CASSERRNTEAFF
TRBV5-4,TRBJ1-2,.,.,TGTGCCAGCAGCTCAGAACCCATCAACTATGGCTACACCTTC,CASSSEPINYGYTF
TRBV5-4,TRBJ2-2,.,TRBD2,TGTGCCAGCAGCCCGACTAGCGGGAGCCGGGCCGGGGAGCTGTTTTTT,CASSPTSGSRAGELFF
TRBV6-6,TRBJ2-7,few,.,TGTGCCAGCAGTCCGCCGCGGAGACCCTACGAGCAGTACTTC,CASSPPRRPYEQYF
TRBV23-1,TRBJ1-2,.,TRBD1,TGCGCCAGCAGGGGGGACAGGGTGGATGGCTACACCTTC,CASRGDRVDGYTF
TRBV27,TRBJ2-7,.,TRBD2,TGTGCCAGCAGTGTACTAGCGGGAGTCTACGAGCAGTACTTC,CASSVLAGVYEQYF
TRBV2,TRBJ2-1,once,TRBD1,TGTGCCAGCAGGACAGGGGGACCCGAGCAGTTCTTC,CASRTGGPEQFF
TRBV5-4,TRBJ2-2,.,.,TGTGCCAGCAGCTTGGTTATCTCCGGGGAGCTGTTTTTT,CASSLVISGELFF
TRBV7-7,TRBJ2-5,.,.,TGTGCTAGCAGCTTAGCTTTAACAGGCGCCGAGACCCAGTACTTC,CASSLALTGAETQYF
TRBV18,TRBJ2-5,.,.,TGTGCCAGCTCACCGACAGCGTCAGAGACCCAGTACTTC,CASSPTASETQYF
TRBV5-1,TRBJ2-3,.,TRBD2,TGCGCCAGCAGCACACCGGGACTAGGGGATACGCAGTATTTT,CASSTPGLGDTQYF
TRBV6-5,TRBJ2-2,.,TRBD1,TGTGCCAGCAGAGGACAGGTGAACACCGGGGAGCTGTTTTTT,CASRGQVNTGELFF
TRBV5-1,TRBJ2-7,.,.,TGCGCCAGCAGTCCGGTAAGGGGGGAGCAGTACTTC,CASSPVRGEQYF